This T cell receptor gamma chain was documented in a study of gammadelta T cells in human blood (dated by TCRdb to 2018 to 2021). Results the study describes overall, beyond this receptor: According to the study, polyclonal expansion of innate gamma-delta T cells right after birth appeared to be driven by microbial exposure.

The germline V gene encodes CDR1 VINAFY and CDR2 YDVSNSKD. Unmatched junction bases come to 0, with V trimmed by 4 bases and J by 3 bases. The CDR3 goes from the cysteine to the phenylalanine over 11 residues. Only the CDR3 region is kept as DNA, spanning 33 bases read in frame from base 1. Within its sample, this clone is large (0.1 to 1%). There is no known antigen for this receptor. No clone much larger than this one lies a single base away; base qualities are absent. Libraries were made using RT-PCR. TCRdb lists the instrument as Illumina MiSeq. TCRdb called clones from the public reads with CATT, and repeated DNA sequences were later combined into one row. In this sample the table shows nearly 200 gamma-chain clones, more than 25% of which occur a single time. The ten largest clones capture 34% of the sample.

The chain is encoded by TRGV5 joined to TRGJ1 or TRGJ2. The sequence came from a human fetus. Sequencing used non-Vgamma9Vdelta2 gamma-delta T cells from fetal blood. The DNA reads TGTGCCACCTGGGATTATTATAAGAAACTCTTT. It translates to CATWDYYKKLF.